This TCR beta chain appears in the sequencing data of a study of CD8+CD57+ T cells in acquired aplastic anemia. Study background: Sorted CD4+ plus CD8+ cells gave DNA averaging approximately 2.9 ug. Healthy donor CD4+ cell samples had a mean of around 10 million reads. Study outcomes and limitations: Roughly 30 sequences, all CD8+ CDR3, were shared between patients and controls.

CDR1 is LGHNA, CDR2 YSLEER, per germline. The V segment lost 0 bases and the J segment 3 bases; nucleotides outside the gene matches: 9. The CDR3 spans 18 residues. This clonotype was seen a handful of times. Its antigen is not identified. Template material for TCR beta VDJ and CDR3 profiling consisted of genomic DNA. TCRdb called the reads again in MiXCR, with one record for every CDR3 protein. The sample has some 200,000 distinct CDR3 sequences, over 60% seen once. V gene TRBV4-3 combines with J gene TRBJ2-1; 9 positions agree with TRBD2. Sequences were obtained from sorted CD4+, CD8+, or CD8+CD57+ T cells (not recorded which) from PBMCs. This receptor was identified in a human donor in good health. This CDR3 reads CASSQDRASGDRYNEQFF. CDR3 DNA: TGCGCCAGCAGCCAAGACCGGGCTAGCGGGGACCGCTACAATGAGCAGTTCTTC.